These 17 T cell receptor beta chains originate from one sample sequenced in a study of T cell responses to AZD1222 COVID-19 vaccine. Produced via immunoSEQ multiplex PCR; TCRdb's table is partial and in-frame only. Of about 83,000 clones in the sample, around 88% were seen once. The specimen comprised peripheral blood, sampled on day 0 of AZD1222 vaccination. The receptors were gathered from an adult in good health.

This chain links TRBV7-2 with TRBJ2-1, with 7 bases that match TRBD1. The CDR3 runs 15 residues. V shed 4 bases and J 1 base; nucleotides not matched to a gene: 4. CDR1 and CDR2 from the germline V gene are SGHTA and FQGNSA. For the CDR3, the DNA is TGTGCCAGCAGCTCCGGGACAGCTTCCTACAATGAGCAGTTCTTC. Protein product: CASSSGTASYNEQFF. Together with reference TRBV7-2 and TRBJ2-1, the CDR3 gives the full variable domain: GAGVSQSPSNKVTEKGKDVELRCDPISGHTALYWYRQSLGQGLEFLIYFQGNSAPDKSGLPSDRFSAERTGGSVSTLTIQRTQQEDSAVYLCASSSGTASYNEQFFGPGTRLTVL.

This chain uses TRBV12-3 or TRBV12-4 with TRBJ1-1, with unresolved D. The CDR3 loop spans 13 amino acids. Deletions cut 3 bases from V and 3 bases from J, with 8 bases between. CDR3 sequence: CASSLGLHTEAFF. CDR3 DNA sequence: TGTGCCAGCAGTTTGGGTCTGCACACTGAAGCTTTCTTT.

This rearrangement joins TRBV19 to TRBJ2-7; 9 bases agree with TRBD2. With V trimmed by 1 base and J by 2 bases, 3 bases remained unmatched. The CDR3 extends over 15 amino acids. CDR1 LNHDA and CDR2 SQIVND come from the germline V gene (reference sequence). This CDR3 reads CASSIVAGAAYEQYF. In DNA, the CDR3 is TGTGCCAGTAGTATAGTAGCGGGAGCCGCCTACGAGCAGTACTTC.

CDR3 sequence: CASSLGQGPYTF. The CDR3 bases are TGTGCCAGCAGTTTAGGGCAGGGACCTTACACCTTC. The chain employs TRBV28 and TRBJ1-2; D perhaps matches TRBD1 (5 bases). V lost 2 bases, J lost 11 bases, and 12 bases lay in between. This CDR3 spans 12 amino acids. CDR1 MDHEN and CDR2 SYDVKM come from the germline V gene.

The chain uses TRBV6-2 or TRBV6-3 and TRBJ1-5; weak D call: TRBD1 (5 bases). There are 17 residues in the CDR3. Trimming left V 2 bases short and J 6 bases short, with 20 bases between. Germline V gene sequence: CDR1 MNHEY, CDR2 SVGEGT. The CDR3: CASSYRVEGIRGQPQHF. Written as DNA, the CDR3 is TGTGCCAGCAGTTACCGCGTCGAGGGGATAAGGGGTCAGCCCCAGCATTTT.

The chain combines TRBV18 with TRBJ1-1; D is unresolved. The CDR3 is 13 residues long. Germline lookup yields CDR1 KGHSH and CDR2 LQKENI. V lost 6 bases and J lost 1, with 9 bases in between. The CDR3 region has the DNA TGTGCCAGCTCCCAAACACCGAACACTGAAGCTTTCTTT. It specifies CASSQTPNTEAFF.

The CDR3: CASSVVTIGTSFEAFF. The CDR3 DNA reads TGTGCCAGCAGCGTAGTCACAATCGGTACCAGCTTCGAAGCTTTCTTT. V usage is TRBV9 and J usage is TRBJ1-1; D remains ambiguous. The V gene's germline CDR1 is SGDLS and CDR2 YYNGEE. This CDR3 contains 16 residues. With 0 bases removed from V and 8 bases from J, the gap between germline ends came to 20 bases. Variable domain in full (rest from reference TRBV9 and TRBJ1-1): DSGVTQTPKHLITATGQRVTLRCSPRSGDLSVYWYQQSLDQGLQFLIQYYNGEERAKGNILERFSAQQFPDLHSELNLSSLELGDSALYFCASSVVTIGTSFEAFFGQGTRLTVV.

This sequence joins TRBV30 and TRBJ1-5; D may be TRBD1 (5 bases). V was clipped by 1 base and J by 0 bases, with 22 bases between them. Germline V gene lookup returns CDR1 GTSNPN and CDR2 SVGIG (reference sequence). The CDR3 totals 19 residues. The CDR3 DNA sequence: TGTGCCTGGAGTGGATGGGCAGGCAAGGGGCCATATAGCAATCAGCCCCAGCATTTT. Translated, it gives CAWSGWAGKGPYSNQPQHF.

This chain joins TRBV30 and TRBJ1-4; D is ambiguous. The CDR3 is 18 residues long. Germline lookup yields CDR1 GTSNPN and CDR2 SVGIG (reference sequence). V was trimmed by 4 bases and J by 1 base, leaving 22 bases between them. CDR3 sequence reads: CAWKPRQRFTITNEKLFF. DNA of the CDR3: TGTGCCTGGAAACCGCGACAACGGTTTACTATAACTAATGAAAAACTGTTTTTT.

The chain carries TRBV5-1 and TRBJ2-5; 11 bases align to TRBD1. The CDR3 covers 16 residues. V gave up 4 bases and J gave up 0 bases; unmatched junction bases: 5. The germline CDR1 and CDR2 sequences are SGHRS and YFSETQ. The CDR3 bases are TGCGCCAGCAGCGGAGGGACAGGGGGTTACCAAGAGACCCAGTACTTC. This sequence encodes CASSGGTGGYQETQYF. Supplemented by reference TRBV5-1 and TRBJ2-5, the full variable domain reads KAGVTQTPRYLIKTRGQQVTLSCSPISGHRSVSWYQQTPGQGLQFLFEYFSETQRNKGNFPGRFSGRQFSNSRSEMNVSTLELGDSALYLCASSGGTGGYQETQYFGPGTRLLVL.

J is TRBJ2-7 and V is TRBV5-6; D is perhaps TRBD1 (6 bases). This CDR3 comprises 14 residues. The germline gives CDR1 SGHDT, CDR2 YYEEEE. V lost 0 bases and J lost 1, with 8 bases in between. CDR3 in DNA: TGTGCCAGCAGCTTGGCTGGACAGTCCTACGAGCAGTACTTC. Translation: CASSLAGQSYEQYF.

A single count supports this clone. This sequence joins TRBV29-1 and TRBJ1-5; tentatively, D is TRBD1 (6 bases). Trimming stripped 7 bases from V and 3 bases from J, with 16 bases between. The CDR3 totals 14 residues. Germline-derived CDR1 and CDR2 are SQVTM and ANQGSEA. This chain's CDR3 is CSASRGADNQPQHF. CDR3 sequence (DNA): TGCAGCGCCTCTCGGGGGGCGGACAATCAGCCCCAGCATTTT.

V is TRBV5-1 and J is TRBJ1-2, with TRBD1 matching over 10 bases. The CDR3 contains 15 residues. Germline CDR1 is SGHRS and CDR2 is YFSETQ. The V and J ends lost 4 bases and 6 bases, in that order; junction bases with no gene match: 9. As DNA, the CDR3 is TGCGCCAGCAGCCCGATGACAGGGGGCGCAAATGGCTACACCTTC. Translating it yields CASSPMTGGANGYTF.

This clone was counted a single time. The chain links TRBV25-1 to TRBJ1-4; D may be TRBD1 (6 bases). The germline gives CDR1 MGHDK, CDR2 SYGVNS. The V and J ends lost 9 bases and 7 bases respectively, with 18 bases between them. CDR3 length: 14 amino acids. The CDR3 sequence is CASGGAGTAEKLFF. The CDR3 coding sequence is TGTGCCAGTGGGGGGGCAGGGACGGCTGAAAAACTGTTTTTT. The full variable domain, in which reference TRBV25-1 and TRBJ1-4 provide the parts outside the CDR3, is EADIYQTPRYLVIGTGKKITLECSQTMGHDKMYWYQQDPGMELHLIHYSYGVNSTEKGDLSSESTVSRIRTEHFPLTLESARPSHTSQYLCASGGAGTAEKLFFGSGTQLSVL.

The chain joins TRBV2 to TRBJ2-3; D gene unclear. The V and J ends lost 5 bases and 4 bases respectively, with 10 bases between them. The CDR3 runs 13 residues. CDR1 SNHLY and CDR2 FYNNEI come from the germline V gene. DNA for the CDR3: TGTGCCAGCAGTCCCCCTTGGGCAGATACGCAGTATTTT. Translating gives CASSPPWADTQYF.

CDR3 sequence: CSVGGATLNEQFF. The CDR3 DNA follows: TGCAGCGTTGGAGGGGCCACCCTTAACGAGCAGTTCTTC. V usage is TRBV29-1 and J usage is TRBJ2-1, with D perhaps TRBD1 or TRBD2 (5 bases each). V dropped 4 bases and J dropped 10 bases, with 17 bases sitting between them. The CDR3 runs to 13 residues. Germline V gene lookup returns CDR1 SQVTM and CDR2 ANQGSEA.

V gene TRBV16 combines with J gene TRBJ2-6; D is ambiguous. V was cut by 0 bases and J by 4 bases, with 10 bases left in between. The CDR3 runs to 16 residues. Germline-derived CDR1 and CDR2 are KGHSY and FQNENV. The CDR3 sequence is CASSQSGGSGANVLTF. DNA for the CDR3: TGTGCCAGCAGCCAATCTGGTGGGTCCGGGGCCAACGTCCTGACTTTC.